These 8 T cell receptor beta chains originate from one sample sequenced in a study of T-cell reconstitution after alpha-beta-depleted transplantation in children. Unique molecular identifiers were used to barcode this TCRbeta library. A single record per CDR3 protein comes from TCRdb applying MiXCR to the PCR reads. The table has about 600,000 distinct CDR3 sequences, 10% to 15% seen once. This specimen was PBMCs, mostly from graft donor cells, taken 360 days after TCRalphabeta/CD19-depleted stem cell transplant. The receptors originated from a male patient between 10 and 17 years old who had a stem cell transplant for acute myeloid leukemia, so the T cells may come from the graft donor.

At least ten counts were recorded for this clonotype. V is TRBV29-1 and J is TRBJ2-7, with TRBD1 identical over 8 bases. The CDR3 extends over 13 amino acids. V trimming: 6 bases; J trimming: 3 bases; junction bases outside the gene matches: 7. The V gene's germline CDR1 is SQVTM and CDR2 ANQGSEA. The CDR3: CSVLNRGIYEQYF. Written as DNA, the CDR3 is TGCAGCGTCCTGAACAGGGGGATCTACGAGCAGTACTTC.

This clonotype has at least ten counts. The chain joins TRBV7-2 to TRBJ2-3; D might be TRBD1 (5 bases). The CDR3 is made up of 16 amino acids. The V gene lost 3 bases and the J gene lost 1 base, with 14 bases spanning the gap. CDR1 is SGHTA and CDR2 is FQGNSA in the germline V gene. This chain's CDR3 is CASSFPGSRGTDTQYF. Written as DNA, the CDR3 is TGTGCCAGCAGCTTCCCAGGGTCCCGAGGCACAGATACGCAGTATTTT.

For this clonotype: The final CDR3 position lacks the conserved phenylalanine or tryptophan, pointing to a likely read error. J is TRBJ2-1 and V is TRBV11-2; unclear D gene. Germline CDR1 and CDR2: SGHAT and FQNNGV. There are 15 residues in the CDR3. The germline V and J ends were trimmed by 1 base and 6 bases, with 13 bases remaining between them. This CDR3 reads CASSLGLRVSNEQFL. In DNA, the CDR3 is TGTGCCAGCAGCTTAGGCCTAAGGGTTAGCAATGAGCAGTTCCTC.

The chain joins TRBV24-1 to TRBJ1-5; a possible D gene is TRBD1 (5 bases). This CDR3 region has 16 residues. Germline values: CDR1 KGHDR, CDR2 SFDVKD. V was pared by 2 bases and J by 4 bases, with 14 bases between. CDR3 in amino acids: CATSDSGRDGNQPQHF. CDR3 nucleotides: TGTGCCACCAGTGATTCGGGGCGCGATGGTAATCAGCCCCAGCATTTT.

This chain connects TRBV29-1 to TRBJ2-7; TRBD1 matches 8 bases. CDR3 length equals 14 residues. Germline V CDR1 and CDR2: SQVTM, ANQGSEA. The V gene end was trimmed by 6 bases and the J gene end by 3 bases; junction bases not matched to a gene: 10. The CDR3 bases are TGCAGCGTCCTTCCCTGGACAGGGCACTACGAGCAGTACTTC. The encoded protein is CSVLPWTGHYEQYF.

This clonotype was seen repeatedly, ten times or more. The CDR3 sequence is CASREWRSVPGELFF. In DNA form, the CDR3 reads TGTGCCAGCAGGGAATGGAGATCCGTTCCCGGGGAGCTGTTTTTT. V and J are TRBV12-3 or TRBV12-4 and TRBJ2-2; no definite D call. CDR3 length: 15 amino acids. Trimming left V 6 bases short and J 6 bases short, with 17 bases between.

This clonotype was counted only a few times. CDR3 loop: CSVEDGVAGYNEQFF. DNA for the CDR3: TGCAGCGTTGAAGATGGAGTAGCGGGATACAATGAGCAGTTCTTC. The chain is built from TRBV29-1 and TRBJ2-1; the match to TRBD2 covers 8 bases. This CDR3 contains 15 residues. CDR1 and CDR2 (germline): SQVTM, ANQGSEA. V gave up 0 bases and J gave up 4 bases; unmatched junction bases: 5.

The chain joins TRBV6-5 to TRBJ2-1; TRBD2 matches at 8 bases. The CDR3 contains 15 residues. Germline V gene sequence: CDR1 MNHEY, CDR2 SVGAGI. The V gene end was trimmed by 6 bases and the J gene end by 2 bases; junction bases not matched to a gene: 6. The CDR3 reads CASSRPGLAYNEQFF. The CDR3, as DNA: TGTGCCAGCAGCCGGCCGGGACTAGCCTACAATGAGCAGTTCTTC.